The present T cell receptor beta chain was sequenced within a study of blood T cell repertoires in COVID-19. Looking at the study overall: From T cells, B-cell-depleted T cells, or PBMCs came the material, which was cDNA or gDNA.

How the authors handled the data: Amplification from reference gene primers served as the basis for estimated nucleated cell counts. Profiling relied on immunoSEQ multiplex PCR, and the TCRdb table lists in-frame clones only, not all of them. The V and J calls and clone size come from that table; D and trimming were worked out from the DNA. This repertoire shows roughly 500,000 clones, around nine tenths found once; its top ten account for approximately 2%. Participant ages covered about 18 to 89 years across about two dozen US areas. Recovered status in Cohort 3 required two negative PCRs, clearance, or symptom resolution. Germline V gene data show CDR1 as KGHSH and CDR2 as LQKENI. V was clipped by 3 bases and J by 4 bases, with 9 bases between them. The CDR3 runs 13 residues. This clone came up once.

Sequencing was performed on PBMCs or T cells enriched from blood (not recorded which). The chain is built from TRBV18 and TRBJ2-5; D uncertain. The receptor's source is a woman aged 35 to 49 who had recovered from COVID-19. The CDR3, as DNA: TGTGCCAGCTCACCGCCCGCGAGAGAGACCCAGTACTTC. The encoded protein is CASSPPARETQYF.